The present entry profiles one T cell receptor (beta chain) with its context. This table comes from immunoSEQ multiplex PCR, and its TCRdb copy is limited to in-frame clones, with some not included. Among under 400,000 clones listed, about 93% were seen once. The data were obtained in a study of brain T cells in children with intractable seizures. Trimming pared 4 bases from V and 4 bases from J, leaving 7 bases between. Germline CDR1 and CDR2: LNHDA and SQIVND (reference sequence). The CDR3 consists of 13 residues. Documented time point: blood from clinic visit 5 months post-surgery; TSC patient then seizure free. Sequencing was limited to surgery cases with top T cell transcript signatures in brain tissue.

This TCR was recovered from a boy in the first two years of life with tuberous sclerosis and intractable seizures. The rearrangement links TRBV19 to TRBJ2-2; D uncertain. This sample comprised peripheral blood, obtained 5 to 6 months after surgery. Written as DNA, the CDR3 is TGTGCCAGTAGTACCGAATCCACCGGGGAGCTGTTTTTT. This gives the protein CASSTESTGELFF.